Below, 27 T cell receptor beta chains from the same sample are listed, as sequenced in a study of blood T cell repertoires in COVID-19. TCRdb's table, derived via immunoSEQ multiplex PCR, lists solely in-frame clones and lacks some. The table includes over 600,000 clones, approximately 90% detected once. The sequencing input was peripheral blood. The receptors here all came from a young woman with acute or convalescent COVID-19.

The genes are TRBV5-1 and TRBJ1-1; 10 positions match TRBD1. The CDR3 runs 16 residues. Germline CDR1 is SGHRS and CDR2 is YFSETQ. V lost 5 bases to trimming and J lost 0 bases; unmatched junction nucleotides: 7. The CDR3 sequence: CASRPGQGNMNTEAFF. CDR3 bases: TGCGCCAGCAGGCCGGGACAGGGGAACATGAACACTGAAGCTTTCTTT.

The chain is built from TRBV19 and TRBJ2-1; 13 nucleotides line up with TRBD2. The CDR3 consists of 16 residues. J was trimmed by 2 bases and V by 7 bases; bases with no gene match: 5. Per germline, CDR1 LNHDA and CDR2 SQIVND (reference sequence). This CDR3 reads CASTRTSGGTYNEQFF. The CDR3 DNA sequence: TGTGCCAGTACGAGGACTAGCGGGGGAACCTACAATGAGCAGTTCTTC.

CDR3 residues: CASSSQYRGGTEAFF. The CDR3 DNA reads as TGTGCCAGCAGCTCGCAATACAGAGGAGGGACTGAAGCTTTCTTT. The chain employs TRBV11-2 and TRBJ1-1; D unresolved. Looked up from germline, CDR1 is SGHAT and CDR2 is FQNNGV. This CDR3 comprises 15 residues. With 4 bases removed from V and 5 bases from J, the gap between germline ends came to 17 bases.

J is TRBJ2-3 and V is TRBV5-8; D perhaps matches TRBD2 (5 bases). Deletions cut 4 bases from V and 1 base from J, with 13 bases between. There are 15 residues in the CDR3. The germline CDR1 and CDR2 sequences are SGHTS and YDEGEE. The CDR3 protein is CASSVPVRGTDTQYF. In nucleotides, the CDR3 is TGTGCCAGCAGCGTACCCGTGAGGGGCACAGATACGCAGTATTTT.

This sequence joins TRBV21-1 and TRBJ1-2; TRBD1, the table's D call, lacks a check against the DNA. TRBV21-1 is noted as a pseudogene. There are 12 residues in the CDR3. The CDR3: CALQGARYGYTF. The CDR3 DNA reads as TGTGCCTTGCAGGGGGCGCGATATGGCTACACCTTC.

The chain's CDR3 is CASSFTGMANQPQHF. The CDR3 coding sequence is TGTGCCAGCAGCTTCACAGGGATGGCGAATCAGCCCCAGCATTTT. V and J are TRBV7-2 and TRBJ1-5, with TRBD1 as a possible D gene (6 bases). Per the germline V gene, CDR1 is SGHTA and CDR2 is FQGNSA. The CDR3 loop spans 15 amino acids. Trimming cost V 3 bases and J 4 bases, with 13 bases left between them. The variable domain in full, with the rest retrieved from reference TRBV7-2 and TRBJ1-5, is GAGVSQSPSNKVTEKGKDVELRCDPISGHTALYWYRQSLGQGLEFLIYFQGNSAPDKSGLPSDRFSAERTGGSVSTLTIQRTQQEDSAVYLCASSFTGMANQPQHFGDGTRLSIL.

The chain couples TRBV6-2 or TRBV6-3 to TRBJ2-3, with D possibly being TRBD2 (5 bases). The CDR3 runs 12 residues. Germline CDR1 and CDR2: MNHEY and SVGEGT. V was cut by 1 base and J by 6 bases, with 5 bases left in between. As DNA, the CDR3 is TGTGCCAGCAGTTACTGGAGGGATACGCAGTATTTT. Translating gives CASSYWRDTQYF.

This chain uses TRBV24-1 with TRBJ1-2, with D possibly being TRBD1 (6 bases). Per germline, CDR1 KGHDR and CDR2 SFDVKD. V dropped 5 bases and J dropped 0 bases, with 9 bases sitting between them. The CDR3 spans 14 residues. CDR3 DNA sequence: TGTGCCACCAGTGCGCGGACAGCTAACTATGGCTACACCTTC. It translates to CATSARTANYGYTF.

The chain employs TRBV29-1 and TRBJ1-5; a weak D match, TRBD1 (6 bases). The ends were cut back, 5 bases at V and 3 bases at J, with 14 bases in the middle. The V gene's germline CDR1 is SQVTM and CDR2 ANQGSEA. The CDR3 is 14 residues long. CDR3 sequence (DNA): TGCAGCGTTCAACTACAGGGTGCCAATCAGCCCCAGCATTTT. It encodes CSVQLQGANQPQHF.

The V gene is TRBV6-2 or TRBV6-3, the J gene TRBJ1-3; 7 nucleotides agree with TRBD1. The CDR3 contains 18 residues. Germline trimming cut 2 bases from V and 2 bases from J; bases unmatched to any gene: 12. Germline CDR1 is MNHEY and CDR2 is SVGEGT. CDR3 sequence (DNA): TGTGCCAGCAGTTACACCCAATATAGAACAGGGGCTGGAAACACCATATATTTT. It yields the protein CASSYTQYRTGAGNTIYF.

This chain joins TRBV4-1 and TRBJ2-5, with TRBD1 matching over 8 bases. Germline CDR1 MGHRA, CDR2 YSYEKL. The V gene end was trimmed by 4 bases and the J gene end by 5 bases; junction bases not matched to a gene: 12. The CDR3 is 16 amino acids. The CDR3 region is CASSPHRAGGRETQYF. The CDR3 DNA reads TGCGCCAGCAGCCCTCACAGGGCAGGGGGCAGGGAGACCCAGTACTTC.

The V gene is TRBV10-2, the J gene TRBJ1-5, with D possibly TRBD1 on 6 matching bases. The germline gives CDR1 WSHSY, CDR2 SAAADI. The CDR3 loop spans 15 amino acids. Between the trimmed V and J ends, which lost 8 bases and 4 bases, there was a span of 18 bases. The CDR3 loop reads CASGLGQSRNQPQHF. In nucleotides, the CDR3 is TGCGCCAGCGGACTCGGACAGAGTCGGAATCAGCCCCAGCATTTT.

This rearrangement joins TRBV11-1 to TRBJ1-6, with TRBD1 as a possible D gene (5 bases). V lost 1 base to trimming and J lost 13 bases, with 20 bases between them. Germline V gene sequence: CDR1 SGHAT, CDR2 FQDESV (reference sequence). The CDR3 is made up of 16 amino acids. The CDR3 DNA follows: TGTGCCAGCAGCTTAGGGGCACAGGTCGTACTACGGCCCCTCCACTTT. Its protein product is CASSLGAQVVLRPLHF.

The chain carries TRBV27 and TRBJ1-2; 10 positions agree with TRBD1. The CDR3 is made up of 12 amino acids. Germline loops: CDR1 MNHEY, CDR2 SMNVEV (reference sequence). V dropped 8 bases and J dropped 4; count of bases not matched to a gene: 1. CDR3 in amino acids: CASRTGGYGYTF. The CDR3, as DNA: TGTGCCAGCCGGACAGGGGGCTATGGCTACACCTTC.

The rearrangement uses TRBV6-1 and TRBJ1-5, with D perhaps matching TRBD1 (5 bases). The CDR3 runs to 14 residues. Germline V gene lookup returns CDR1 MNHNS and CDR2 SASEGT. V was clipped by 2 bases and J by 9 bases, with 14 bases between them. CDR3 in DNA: TGTGCCAGCAGTGAAAGGAGGGGAGCATGGCCCCAGCATTTT. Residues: CASSERRGAWPQHF.

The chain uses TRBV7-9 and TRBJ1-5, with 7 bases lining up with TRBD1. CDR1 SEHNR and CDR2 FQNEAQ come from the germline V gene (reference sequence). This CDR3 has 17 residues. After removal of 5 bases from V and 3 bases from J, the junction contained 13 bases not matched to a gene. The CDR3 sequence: CASSAGPRGKNNQPQHF. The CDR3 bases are TGTGCCAGCAGCGCCGGTCCCAGGGGGAAGAACAATCAGCCCCAGCATTTT.

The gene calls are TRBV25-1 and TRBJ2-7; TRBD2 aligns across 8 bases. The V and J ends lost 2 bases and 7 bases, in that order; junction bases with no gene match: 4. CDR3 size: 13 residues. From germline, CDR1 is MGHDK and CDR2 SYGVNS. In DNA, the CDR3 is TGTGCCAGCAGTGAAACAGGGACTAGGGAGCAGTACTTC. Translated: CASSETGTREQYF.

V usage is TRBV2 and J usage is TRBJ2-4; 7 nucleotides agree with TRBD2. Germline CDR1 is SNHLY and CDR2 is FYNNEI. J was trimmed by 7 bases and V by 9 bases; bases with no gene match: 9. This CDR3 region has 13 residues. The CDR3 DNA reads TGTGCCAGTCACACTGGGGGAGGGAACATTCAGTACTTC. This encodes CASHTGGGNIQYF.

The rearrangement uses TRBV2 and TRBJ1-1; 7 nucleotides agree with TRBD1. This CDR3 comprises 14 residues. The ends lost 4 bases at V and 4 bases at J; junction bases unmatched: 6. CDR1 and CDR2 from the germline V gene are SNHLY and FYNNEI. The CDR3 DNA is TGTGCCAGCAGTGTCCAGGGGGTGGGCACTGAAGCTTTCTTT. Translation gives CASSVQGVGTEAFF.

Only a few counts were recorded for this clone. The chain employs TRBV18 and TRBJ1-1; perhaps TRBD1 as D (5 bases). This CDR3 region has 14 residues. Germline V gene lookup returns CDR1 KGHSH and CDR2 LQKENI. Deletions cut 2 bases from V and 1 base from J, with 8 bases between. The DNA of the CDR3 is TGTGCCAGCTCACCAACGCAGGGGAACACTGAAGCTTTCTTT. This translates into CASSPTQGNTEAFF.

In nucleotides, the CDR3 is TGTGCCAGCAGTTACTGGCAGGGGGATACTAATGGCTACACCTTC. This encodes CASSYWQGDTNGYTF. V gene TRBV6-2 or TRBV6-3 combines with J gene TRBJ1-2; 7 positions agree with TRBD1. V trimming: 1 base; J trimming: 6 bases; junction bases outside the gene matches: 8. There are 15 residues in the CDR3. Germline V gives CDR1 MNHEY, CDR2 SVGEGT.

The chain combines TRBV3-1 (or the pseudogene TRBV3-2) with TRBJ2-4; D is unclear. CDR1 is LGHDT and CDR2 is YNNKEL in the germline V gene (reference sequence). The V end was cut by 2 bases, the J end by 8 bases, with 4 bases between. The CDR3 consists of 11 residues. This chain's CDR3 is CASSQSDIQYF. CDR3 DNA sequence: TGTGCCAGCAGCCAATCGGACATTCAGTACTTC.

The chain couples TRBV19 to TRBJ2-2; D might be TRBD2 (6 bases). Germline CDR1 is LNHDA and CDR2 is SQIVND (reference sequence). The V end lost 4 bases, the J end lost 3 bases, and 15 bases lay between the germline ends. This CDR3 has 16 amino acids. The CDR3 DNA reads TGTGCCAGTAGTAATGATGGAGGGGTTGACACCGGGGAGCTGTTTTTT. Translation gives CASSNDGGVDTGELFF.

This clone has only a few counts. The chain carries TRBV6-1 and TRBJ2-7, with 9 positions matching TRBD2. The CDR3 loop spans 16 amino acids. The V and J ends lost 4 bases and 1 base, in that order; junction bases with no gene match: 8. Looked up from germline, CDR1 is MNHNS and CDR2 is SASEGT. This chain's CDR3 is CASSGIGLALSYEQYF. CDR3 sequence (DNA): TGTGCCAGCAGTGGGATCGGACTAGCGCTGTCCTACGAGCAGTACTTC.

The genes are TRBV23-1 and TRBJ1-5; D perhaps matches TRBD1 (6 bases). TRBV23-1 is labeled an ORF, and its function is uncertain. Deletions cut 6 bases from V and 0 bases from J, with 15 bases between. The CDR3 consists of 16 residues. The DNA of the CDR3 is TGCGCCAGCAGGACGGACAGCCCTTATAGCAATCAGCCCCAGCATTTT. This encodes CASRTDSPYSNQPQHF.

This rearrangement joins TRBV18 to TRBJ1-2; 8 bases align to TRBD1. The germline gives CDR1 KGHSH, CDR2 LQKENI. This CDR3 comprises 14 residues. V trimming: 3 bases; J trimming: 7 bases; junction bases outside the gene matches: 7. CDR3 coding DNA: TGTGCCAGCTCACCGGACAGGGAAGTAGGTGGCTACACCTTC. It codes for CASSPDREVGGYTF.

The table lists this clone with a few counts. CDR3 sequence (DNA): TGTGCCAGTAGAACCCTAGGAAGGCCGAGCTCCTATAATTCACCCCTCCACTTT. Amino acids: CASRTLGRPSSYNSPLHF. The chain employs TRBV19 and TRBJ1-6; D unresolved. This CDR3 contains 18 residues. The V gene lost 6 bases and the J gene lost 0 bases, with 18 bases spanning the gap. Germline V lookup: CDR1 LNHDA, CDR2 SQIVND (reference sequence).